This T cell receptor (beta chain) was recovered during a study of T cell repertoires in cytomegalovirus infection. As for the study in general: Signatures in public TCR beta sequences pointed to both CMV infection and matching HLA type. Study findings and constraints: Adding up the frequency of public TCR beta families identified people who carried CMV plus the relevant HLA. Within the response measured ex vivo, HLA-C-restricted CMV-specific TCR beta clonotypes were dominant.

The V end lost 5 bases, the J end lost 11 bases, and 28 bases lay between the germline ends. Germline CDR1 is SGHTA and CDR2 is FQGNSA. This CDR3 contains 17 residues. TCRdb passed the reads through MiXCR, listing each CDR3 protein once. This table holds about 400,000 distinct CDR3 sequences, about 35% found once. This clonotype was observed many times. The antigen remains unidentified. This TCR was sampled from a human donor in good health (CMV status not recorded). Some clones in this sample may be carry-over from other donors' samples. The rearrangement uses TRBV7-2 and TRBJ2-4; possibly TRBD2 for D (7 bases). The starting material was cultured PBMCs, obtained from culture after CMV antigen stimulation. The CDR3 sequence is CASSRSRGAGLEGVQYF. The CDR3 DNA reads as TGTGCCAGCAGCCGGAGTCGGGGGGCTGGTTTAGAAGGGGTTCAGTACTTC.